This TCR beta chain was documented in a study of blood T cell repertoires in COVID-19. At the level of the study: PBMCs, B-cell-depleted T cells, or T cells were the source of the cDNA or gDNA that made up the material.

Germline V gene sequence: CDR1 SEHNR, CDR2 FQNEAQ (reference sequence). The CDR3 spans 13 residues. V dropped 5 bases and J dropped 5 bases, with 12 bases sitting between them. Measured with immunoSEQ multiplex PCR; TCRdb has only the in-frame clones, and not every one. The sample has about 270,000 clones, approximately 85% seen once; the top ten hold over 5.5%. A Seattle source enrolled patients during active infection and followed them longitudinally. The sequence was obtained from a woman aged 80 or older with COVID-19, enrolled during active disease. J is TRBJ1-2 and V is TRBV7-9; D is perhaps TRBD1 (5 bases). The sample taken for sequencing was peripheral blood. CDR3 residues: CASSLQGAYGYTF. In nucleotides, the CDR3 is TGTGCCAGCAGCCTCCAAGGGGCTTATGGCTACACCTTC.